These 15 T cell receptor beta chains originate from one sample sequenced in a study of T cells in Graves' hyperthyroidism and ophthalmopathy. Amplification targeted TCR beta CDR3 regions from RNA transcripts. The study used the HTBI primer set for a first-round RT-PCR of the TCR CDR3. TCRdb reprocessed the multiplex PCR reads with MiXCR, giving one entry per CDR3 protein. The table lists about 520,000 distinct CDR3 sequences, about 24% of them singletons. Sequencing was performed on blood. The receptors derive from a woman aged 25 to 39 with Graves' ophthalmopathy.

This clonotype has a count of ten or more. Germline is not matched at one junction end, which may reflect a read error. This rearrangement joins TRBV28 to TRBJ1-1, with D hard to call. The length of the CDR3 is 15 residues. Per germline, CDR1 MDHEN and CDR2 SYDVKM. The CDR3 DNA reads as TGTGCCAGCAGTTTGTCCGGGTCTCTCGGGCCTGAGGCTTTCTTT. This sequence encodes CASSLSGSLGPEAFF.

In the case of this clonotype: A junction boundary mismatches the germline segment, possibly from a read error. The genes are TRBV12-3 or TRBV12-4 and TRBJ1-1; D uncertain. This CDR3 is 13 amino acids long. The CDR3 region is CAGSWSGNTEAFF. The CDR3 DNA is TGTGCCGGCAGCTGGTCAGGGAACACTGAAGCTTTCTTT.

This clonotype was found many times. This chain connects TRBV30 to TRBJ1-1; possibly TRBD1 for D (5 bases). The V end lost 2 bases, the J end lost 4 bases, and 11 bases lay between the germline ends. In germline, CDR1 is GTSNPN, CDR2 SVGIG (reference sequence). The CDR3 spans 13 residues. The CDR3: CAWSSQTVTEAFF. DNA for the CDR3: TGTGCCTGGAGTTCCCAGACAGTCACTGAAGCTTTCTTT.

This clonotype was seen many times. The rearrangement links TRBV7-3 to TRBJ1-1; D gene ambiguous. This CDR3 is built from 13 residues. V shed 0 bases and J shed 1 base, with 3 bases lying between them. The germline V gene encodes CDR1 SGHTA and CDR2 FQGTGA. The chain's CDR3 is CASSLTPNTEAFF. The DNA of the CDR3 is TGTGCCAGCAGCTTAACGCCGAACACTGAAGCTTTCTTT. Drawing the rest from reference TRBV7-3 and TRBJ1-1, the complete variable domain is GAGVSQTPSNKVTEKGKYVELRCDPISGHTALYWYRQSLGQGPEFLIYFQGTGAADDSGLPNDRFFAVRPEGSVSTLKIQRTERGDSAVYLCASSLTPNTEAFFGQGTRLTVV.

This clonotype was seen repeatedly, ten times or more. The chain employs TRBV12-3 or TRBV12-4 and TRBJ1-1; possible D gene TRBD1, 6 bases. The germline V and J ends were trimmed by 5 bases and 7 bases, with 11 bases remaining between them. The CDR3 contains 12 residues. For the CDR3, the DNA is TGTGCCAGCAGTCCTATCAGGGGTGAAGCTTTCTTT. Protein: CASSPIRGEAFF.

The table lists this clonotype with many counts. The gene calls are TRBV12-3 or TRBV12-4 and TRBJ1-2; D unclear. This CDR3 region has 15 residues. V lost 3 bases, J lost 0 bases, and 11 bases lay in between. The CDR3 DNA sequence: TGTGCCAGCAGTTTTGGCCTTGGGGCTAACTATGGCTACACCTTC. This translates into CASSFGLGANYGYTF.

The DNA of the CDR3 is TGTGCCAGCAGTTCGAGGGGTACAGATCTCAACACTGAAGCTTTCTTT. Protein product: CASSSRGTDLNTEAFF. The chain combines TRBV27 with TRBJ1-1; perhaps TRBD1 as D (5 bases). Trimming cost V 4 bases and J 2 bases, with 17 bases left between them. The germline V gene has CDR1 MNHEY and CDR2 SMNVEV (reference sequence). The CDR3 extends over 16 amino acids.

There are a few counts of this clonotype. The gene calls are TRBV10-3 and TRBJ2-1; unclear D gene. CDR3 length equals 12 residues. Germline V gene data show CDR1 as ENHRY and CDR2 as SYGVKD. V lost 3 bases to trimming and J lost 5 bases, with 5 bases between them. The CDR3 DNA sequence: TGTGCCATCAGTGATAGGGACAATGAGCAGTTCTTC. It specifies CAISDRDNEQFF.

Here the CDR3 reads CSGTRDRETQYF. CDR3 DNA: TGCAGCGGAACCAGGGATCGGGAGACCCAGTACTTC. The genes are TRBV29-1 and TRBJ2-5; D is possibly TRBD1 (5 bases). Trimming stripped 7 bases from V and 5 bases from J, with 14 bases between. Germline CDR1 and CDR2: SQVTM and ANQGSEA. This CDR3 spans 12 amino acids. The full variable domain, completed using reference TRBV29-1 and TRBJ2-5, is SAVISQKPSRDICQRGTSLTIQCQVDSQVTMMFWYRQQPGQSLTLIATANQGSEATYESGFVIDKFPISRPNLTFSTLTVSNMSPEDSSIYLCSGTRDRETQYFGPGTRLLVL.

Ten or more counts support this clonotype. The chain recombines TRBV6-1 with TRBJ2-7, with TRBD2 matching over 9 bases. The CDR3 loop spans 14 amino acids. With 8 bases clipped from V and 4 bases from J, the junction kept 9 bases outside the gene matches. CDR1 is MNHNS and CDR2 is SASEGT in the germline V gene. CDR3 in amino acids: CASQNAGGIYEQYF. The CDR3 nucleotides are TGTGCCAGCCAAAACGCGGGGGGGATATACGAGCAGTACTTC.

The chain's CDR3 is CARLTRDRGAEAFF. CDR3 nucleotides: TGTGCCAGACTAACCCGGGACAGGGGCGCTGAAGCTTTCTTT. The rearrangement joins TRBV2 to TRBJ1-1; 10 nucleotides align to TRBD1. Germline V CDR1 and CDR2: SNHLY, FYNNEI. The length of the CDR3 is 14 residues. V shed 9 bases, J shed 6 bases, and the junction held 10 bases outside the gene matches.

The CDR3 spells CASRPGEGNTEAFF. The DNA for the CDR3 is TGTGCCAGCAGACCTGGAGAGGGTAACACTGAAGCTTTCTTT. V usage is TRBV6-8 and J usage is TRBJ1-1; no clear D gene. CDR1 and CDR2 from the germline V gene are MNHGY and SAAAGT. CDR3 size: 14 residues. V was pared by 6 bases and J by 2 bases, with 13 bases between.

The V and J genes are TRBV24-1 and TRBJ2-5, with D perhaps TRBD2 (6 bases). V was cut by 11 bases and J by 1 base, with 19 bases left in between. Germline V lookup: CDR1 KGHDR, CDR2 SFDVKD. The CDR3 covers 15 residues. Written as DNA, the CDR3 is TGTGCCAGCACCGTCTTGGGTAGCGGCCAAGAGACCCAGTACTTC. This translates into CASTVLGSGQETQYF.

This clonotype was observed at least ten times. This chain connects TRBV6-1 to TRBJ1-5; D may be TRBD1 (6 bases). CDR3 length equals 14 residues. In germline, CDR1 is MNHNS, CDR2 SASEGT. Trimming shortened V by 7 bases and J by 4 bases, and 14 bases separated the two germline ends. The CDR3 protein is CASISTGGNQPQHF. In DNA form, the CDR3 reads TGTGCCAGCATCTCGACAGGTGGGAATCAGCCCCAGCATTTT.

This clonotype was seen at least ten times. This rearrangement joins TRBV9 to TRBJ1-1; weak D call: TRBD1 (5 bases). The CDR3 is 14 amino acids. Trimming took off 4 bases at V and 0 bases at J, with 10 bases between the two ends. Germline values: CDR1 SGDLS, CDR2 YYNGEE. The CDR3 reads CASSYIRVNTEAFF. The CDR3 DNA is TGTGCCAGCAGCTATATCAGGGTGAACACTGAAGCTTTCTTT.